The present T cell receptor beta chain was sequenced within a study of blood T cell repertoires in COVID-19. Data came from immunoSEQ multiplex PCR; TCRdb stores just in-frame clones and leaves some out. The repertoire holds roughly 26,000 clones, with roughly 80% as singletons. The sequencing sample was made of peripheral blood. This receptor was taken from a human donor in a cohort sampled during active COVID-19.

Here the CDR3 DNA reads TGTGCCAGCCGTTCCAGGGTGTCAGAGCAGTACTTC. Its translation: CASRSRVSEQYF. The chain couples TRBV27 to TRBJ2-7, with D possibly matching TRBD1 (5 bases). The V gene lost 8 bases and the J gene lost 7 bases, with 15 bases spanning the gap. The CDR3 contains 12 residues. CDR1 is MNHEY and CDR2 is SMNVEV in the germline V gene (reference sequence).